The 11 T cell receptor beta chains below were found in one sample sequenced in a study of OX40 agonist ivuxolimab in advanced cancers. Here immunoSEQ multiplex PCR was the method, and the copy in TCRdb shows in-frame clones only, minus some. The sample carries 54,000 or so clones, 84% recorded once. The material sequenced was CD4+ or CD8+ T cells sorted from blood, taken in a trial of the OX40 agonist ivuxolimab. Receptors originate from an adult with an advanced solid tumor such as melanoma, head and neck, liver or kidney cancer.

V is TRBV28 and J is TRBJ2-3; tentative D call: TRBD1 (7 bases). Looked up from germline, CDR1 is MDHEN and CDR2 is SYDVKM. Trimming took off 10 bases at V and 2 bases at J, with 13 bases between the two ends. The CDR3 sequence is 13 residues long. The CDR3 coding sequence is TGTGCCACGTCAGGGGGGACCACAGATACGCAGTATTTT. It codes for CATSGGTTDTQYF.

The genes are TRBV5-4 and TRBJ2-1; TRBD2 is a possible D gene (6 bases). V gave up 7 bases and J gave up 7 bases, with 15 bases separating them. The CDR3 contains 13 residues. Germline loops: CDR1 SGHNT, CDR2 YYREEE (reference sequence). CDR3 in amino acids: CASGTEGRNEQFF. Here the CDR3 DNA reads TGTGCCAGCGGGACTGAGGGACGGAATGAGCAGTTCTTC.

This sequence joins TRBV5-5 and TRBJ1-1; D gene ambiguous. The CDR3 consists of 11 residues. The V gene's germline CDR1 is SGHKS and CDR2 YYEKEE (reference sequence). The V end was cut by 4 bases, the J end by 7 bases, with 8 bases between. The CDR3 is CASSQGNEAFF. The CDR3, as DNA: TGTGCCAGCAGCCAAGGGAATGAAGCTTTCTTT.

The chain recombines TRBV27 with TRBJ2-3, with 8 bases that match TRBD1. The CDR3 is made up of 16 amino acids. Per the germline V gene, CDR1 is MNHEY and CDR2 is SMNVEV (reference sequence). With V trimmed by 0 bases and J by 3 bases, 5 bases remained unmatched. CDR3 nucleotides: TGTGCCAGCAGTTTATCGAGTTGGACAGGGACAGATACGCAGTATTTT. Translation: CASSLSSWTGTDTQYF.

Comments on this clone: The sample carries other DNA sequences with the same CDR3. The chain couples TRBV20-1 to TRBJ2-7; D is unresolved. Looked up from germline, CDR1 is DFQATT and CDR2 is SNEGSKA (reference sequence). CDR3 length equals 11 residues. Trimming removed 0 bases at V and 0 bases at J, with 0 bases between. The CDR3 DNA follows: TGCAGTGCTAGAGACTCCTACGAGCAGTACTTC. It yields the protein CSARDSYEQYF.

In DNA, the CDR3 is TGTGCCAGCAGTCCGCCGGGACGGGAGGGTGGCTACACCTTC. It codes for CASSPPGREGGYTF. The chain recombines TRBV7-2 with TRBJ1-2, with D possibly TRBD1 on 5 matching bases. Germline V lookup: CDR1 SGHTA, CDR2 FQGNSA. The CDR3 is 14 amino acids. Trimming removed 6 bases at V and 7 bases at J, with 18 bases between.

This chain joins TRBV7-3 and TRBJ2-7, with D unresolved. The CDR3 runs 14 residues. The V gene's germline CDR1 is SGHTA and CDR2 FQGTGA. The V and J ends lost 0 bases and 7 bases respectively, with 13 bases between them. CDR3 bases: TGTGCCAGCAGCTTAACAGGGCCACTCGGGGAGCAGTACTTC. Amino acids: CASSLTGPLGEQYF.

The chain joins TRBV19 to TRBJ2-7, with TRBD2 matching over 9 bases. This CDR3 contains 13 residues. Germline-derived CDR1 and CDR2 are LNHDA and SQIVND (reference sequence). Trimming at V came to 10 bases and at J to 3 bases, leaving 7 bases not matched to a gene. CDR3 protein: CATSGLAGYEQYF. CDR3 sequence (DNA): TGTGCCACTTCGGGACTAGCTGGCTACGAGCAGTACTTC.

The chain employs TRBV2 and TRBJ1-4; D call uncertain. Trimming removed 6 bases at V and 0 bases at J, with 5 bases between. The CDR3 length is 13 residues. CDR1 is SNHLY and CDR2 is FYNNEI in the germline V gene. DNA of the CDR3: TGTGCCAGCAGGATATCAACTAATGAAAAACTGTTTTTT. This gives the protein CASRISTNEKLFF.

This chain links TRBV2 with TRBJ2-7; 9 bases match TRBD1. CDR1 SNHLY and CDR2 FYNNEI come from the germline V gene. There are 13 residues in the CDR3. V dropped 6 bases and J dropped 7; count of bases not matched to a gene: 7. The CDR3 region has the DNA TGTGCCAGCAGCTGGGACAGGGCGGGGGAGCAGTACTTC. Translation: CASSWDRAGEQYF.

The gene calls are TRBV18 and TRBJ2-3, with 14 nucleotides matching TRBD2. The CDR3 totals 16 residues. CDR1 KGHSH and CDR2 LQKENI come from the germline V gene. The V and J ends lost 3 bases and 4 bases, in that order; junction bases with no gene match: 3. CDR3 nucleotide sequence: TGTGCCAGCTCACCTGCGACTAGCGGGGGGGCAGATACGCAGTATTTT. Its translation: CASSPATSGGADTQYF.